This is a list of T cell receptor beta chains from one sample in a study of T cell responses to AZD1222 COVID-19 vaccine. Sequencing used immunoSEQ multiplex PCR; TCRdb keeps in-frame clones, though not all of them. The sample yields more than 140,000 clones, around 88% seen once. The sequences come from peripheral blood, collected on day 0 of AZD1222 vaccination. The receptor set was obtained from an adult in good health. The CDR3 runs from the conserved cysteine through the conserved F or W. Each record gives: J gene, V gene, D gene, CDR3 DNA, CDR3 protein. D genes are given only for firm matches.

j_call: TRBJ2-5
v_call: TRBV30
d_call: .
cdr3_nt: TGTGCCTGGGAACAAGGACAAGAGACCCAGTACTTC
cdr3_aa: CAWEQGQETQYF

j_call: TRBJ2-7
v_call: TRBV19
d_call: .
cdr3_nt: TGTGCCAGTAGTATGGCTCGAGGCGGTAGTTCCGAGCAGTACTTC
cdr3_aa: CASSMARGGSSEQYF

j_call: TRBJ2-7
v_call: TRBV30
d_call: .
cdr3_nt: TGTGCCTGGACCGACGGTTCCTACGAGCAGTACTTC
cdr3_aa: CAWTDGSYEQYF

j_call: TRBJ2-2
v_call: TRBV6-4
d_call: TRBD2
cdr3_nt: TGTGCCAGCAGTGGACTAGCGGGGAACACCGGGGAGCTGTTTTTT
cdr3_aa: CASSGLAGNTGELFF

j_call: TRBJ1-2
v_call: TRBV6-1
d_call: .
cdr3_nt: TGTGCCAGCAGGGTCTCTATCTATGGCTACACCTTC
cdr3_aa: CASRVSIYGYTF

j_call: TRBJ2-7
v_call: TRBV19
d_call: TRBD2
cdr3_nt: TGTGCCAGTAGAACGTCTAGCGGGTACGAGCAGTACTTC
cdr3_aa: CASRTSSGYEQYF

j_call: TRBJ2-7
v_call: TRBV12-3/TRBV12-4
d_call: .
cdr3_nt: TGTGCCAGCAGTTTGGGGGCATACTACGAGCAGTACTTC
cdr3_aa: CASSLGAYYEQYF

j_call: TRBJ2-7
v_call: TRBV21-1
d_call: .
cdr3_nt: TGTGCCAGCAGGAAGGGCCCCCGGGACAGGGACTACGAGCAGTACTTC
cdr3_aa: CASRKGPRDRDYEQYF

j_call: TRBJ1-3
v_call: TRBV30
d_call: .
cdr3_nt: TGTGCCTGGACGAGAGGAAACACCATATATTTT
cdr3_aa: CAWTRGNTIYF

j_call: TRBJ2-3
v_call: TRBV28
d_call: TRBD2
cdr3_nt: TGTGCCAGCAGACCCTACGGGGGAGGGCTCCCAGATACGCAGTATTTT
cdr3_aa: CASRPYGGGLPDTQYF